The 2 T cell receptor beta chains below all came from one sample that was sequenced in a study of early T cells in non-severe SARS-CoV-2 infection. Each CDR3 protein is one row after TCRdb ran MiXCR on the 5' RACE reads. The repertoire holds under 70,000 distinct CDR3 sequences, with 5.5% to 7% as singletons. The sequencing used whole blood, collected at baseline. Receptors were obtained from an adult who was a healthcare worker with PCR-confirmed SARS-CoV-2 infection or an uninfected control (not recorded which).

This clonotype has a count of ten or more. The V gene is TRBV7-9, the J gene TRBJ1-2, with a tentative D call TRBD1 (6 bases). The CDR3 loop spans 14 amino acids. In germline, CDR1 is SEHNR, CDR2 FQNEAQ (reference sequence). The V end was cut by 1 base, the J end by 6 bases, with 12 bases between. CDR3 nucleotides: TGTGCCAGCAGCTTAGTCACAGGGAAGGATGGCTACACCTTC. This translates into CASSLVTGKDGYTF.

This rearrangement joins TRBV18 to TRBJ2-4, with no clear D. V lost 3 bases and J lost 1, with 4 bases in between. This CDR3 comprises 13 residues. Per germline, CDR1 KGHSH and CDR2 LQKENI. In DNA form, the CDR3 reads TGTGCCAGCTCACCGGTGGCCAAAAACATTCAGTACTTC. Translating it yields CASSPVAKNIQYF.